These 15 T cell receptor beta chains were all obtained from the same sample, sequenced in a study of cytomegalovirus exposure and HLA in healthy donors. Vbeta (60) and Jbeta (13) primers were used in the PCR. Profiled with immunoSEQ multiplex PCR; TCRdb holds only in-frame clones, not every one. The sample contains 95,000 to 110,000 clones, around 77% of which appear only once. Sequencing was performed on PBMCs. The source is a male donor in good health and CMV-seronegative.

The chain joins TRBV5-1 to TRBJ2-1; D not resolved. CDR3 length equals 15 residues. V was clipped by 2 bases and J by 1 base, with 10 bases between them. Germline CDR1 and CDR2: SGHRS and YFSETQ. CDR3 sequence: CASSFSPVSYNEQFF. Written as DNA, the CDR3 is TGCGCCAGCAGCTTTTCGCCAGTTTCCTACAATGAGCAGTTCTTC.

For the CDR3, the DNA is TGTGCCAGCAGCCTAACCGGGCCCAGGGGGCAAGAGACCCAGTACTTC. Protein product: CASSLTGPRGQETQYF. The chain recombines TRBV2 with TRBJ2-5; 7 bases are shared with TRBD1. The CDR3 sequence is 16 residues long. Germline V lookup: CDR1 SNHLY, CDR2 FYNNEI. V gave up 6 bases and J gave up 2 bases; unmatched junction bases: 12.

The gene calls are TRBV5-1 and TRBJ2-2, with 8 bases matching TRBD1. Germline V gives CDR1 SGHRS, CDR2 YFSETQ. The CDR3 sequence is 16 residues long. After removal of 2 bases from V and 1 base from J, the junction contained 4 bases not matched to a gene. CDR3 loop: CASSFTGTGNTGELFF. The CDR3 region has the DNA TGCGCCAGCAGCTTCACCGGGACAGGGAACACCGGGGAGCTGTTTTTT.

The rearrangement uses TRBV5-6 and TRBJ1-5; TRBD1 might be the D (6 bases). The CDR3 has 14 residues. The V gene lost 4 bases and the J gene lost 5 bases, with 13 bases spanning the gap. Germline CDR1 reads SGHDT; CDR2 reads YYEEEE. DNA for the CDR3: TGTGCCAGCAGCAACTGGGGGGGCGATCAGCCCCAGCATTTT. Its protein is CASSNWGGDQPQHF. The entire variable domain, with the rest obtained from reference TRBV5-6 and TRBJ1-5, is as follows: DAGVTQSPTHLIKTRGQQVTLRCSPKSGHDTVSWYQQALGQGPQFIFQYYEEEERQRGNFPDRFSGHQFPNYSSELNVNALLLGDSALYLCASSNWGGDQPQHFGDGTRLSIL.

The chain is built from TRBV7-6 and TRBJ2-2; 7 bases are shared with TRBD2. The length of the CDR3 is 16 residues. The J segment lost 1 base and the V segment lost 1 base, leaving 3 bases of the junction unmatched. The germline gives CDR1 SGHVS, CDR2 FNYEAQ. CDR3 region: CASSLEPGGNTGELFF. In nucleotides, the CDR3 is TGTGCCAGCAGCTTAGAACCGGGAGGGAACACCGGGGAGCTGTTTTTT.

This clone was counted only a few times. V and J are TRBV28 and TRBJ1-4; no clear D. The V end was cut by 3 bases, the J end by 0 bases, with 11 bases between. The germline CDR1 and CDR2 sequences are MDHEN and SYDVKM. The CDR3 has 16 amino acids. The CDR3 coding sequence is TGTGCCAGCAGTTTCCGCAGAATTTCAACTAATGAAAAACTGTTTTTT. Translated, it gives CASSFRRISTNEKLFF.

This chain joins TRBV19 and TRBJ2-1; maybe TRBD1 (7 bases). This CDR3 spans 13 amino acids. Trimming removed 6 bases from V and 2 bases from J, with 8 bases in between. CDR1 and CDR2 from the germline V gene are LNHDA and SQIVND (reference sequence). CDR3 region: CASSRGAYNEQFF. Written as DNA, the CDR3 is TGTGCCAGTAGCAGGGGGGCCTACAATGAGCAGTTCTTC.

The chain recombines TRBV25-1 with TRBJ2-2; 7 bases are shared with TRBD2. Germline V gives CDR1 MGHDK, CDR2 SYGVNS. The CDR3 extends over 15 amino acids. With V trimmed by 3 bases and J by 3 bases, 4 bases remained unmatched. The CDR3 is CASSEGGGDTGELFF. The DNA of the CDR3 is TGTGCCAGCAGTGAGGGTGGGGGGGACACCGGGGAGCTGTTTTTT.

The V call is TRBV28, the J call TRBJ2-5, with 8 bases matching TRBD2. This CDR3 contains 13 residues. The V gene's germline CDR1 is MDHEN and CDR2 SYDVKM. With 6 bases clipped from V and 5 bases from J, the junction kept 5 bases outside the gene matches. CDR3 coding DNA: TGTGCCAGCAGACGAGCGGGAGTGGAGACCCAGTACTTC. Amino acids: CASRRAGVETQYF.

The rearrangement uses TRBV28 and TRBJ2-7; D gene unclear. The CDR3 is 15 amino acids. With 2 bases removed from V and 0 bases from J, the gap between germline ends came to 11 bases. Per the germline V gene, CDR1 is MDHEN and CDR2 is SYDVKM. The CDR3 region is CASSLGPDTSYEQYF. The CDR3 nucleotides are TGTGCCAGCAGTTTAGGGCCGGATACCTCCTACGAGCAGTACTTC.

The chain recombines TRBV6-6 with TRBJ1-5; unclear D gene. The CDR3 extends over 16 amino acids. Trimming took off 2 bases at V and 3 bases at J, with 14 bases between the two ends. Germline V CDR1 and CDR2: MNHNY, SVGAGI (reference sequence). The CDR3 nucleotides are TGTGCCAGCAGTTACGGTACCCAAAGAGACAATCAGCCCCAGCATTTT. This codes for CASSYGTQRDNQPQHF.

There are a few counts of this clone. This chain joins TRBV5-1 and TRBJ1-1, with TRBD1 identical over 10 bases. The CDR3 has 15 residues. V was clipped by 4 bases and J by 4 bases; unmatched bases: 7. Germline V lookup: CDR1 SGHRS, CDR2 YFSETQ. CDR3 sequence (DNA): TGCGCCAGCAGCCCCCGGGACAGGGGCTTCACTGAAGCTTTCTTT. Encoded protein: CASSPRDRGFTEAFF.

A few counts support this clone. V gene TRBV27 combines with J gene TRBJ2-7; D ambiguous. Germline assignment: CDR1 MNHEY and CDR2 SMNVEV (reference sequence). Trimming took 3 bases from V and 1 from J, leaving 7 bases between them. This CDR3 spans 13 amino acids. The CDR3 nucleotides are TGTGCCAGCAGTTTTATACAGTCCTACGAGCAGTACTTC. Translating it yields CASSFIQSYEQYF.

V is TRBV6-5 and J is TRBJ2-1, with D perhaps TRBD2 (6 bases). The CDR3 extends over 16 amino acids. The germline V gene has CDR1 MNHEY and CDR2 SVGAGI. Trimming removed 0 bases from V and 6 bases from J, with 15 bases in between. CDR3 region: CASSYSGGTGANEQFF. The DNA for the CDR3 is TGTGCCAGCAGTTACTCGGGCGGGACGGGCGCCAATGAGCAGTTCTTC.

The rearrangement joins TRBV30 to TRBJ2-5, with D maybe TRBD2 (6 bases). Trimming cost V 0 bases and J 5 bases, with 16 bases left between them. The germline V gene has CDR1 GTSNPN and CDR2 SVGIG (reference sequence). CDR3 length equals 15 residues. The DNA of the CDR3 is TGTGCCTGGAGTGTACTTGGAGGAGGGATCGAGACCCAGTACTTC. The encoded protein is CAWSVLGGGIETQYF. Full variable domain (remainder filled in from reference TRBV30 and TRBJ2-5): SQTIHQWPATLVQPVGSPLSLECTVEGTSNPNLYWYRQAAGRGLQLLFYSVGIGQISSEVPQNLSASRPQDRQFILSSKKLLLSDSGFYLCAWSVLGGGIETQYFGPGTRLLVL.